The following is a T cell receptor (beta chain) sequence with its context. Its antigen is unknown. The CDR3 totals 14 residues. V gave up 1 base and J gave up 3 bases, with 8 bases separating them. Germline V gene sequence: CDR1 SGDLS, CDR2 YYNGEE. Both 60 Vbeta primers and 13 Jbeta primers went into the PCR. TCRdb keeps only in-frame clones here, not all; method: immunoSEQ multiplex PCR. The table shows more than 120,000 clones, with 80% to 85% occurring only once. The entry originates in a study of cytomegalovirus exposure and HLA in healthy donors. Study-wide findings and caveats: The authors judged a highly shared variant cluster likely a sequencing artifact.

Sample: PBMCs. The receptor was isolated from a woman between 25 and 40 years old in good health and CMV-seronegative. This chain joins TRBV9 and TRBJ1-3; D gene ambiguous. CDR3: CASSVSLVGNTIYF. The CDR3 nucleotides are TGTGCCAGCAGCGTAAGCCTGGTTGGAAACACCATATATTTT. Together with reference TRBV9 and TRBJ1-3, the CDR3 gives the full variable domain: DSGVTQTPKHLITATGQRVTLRCSPRSGDLSVYWYQQSLDQGLQFLIQYYNGEERAKGNILERFSAQQFPDLHSELNLSSLELGDSALYFCASSVSLVGNTIYFGEGSWLTVV.